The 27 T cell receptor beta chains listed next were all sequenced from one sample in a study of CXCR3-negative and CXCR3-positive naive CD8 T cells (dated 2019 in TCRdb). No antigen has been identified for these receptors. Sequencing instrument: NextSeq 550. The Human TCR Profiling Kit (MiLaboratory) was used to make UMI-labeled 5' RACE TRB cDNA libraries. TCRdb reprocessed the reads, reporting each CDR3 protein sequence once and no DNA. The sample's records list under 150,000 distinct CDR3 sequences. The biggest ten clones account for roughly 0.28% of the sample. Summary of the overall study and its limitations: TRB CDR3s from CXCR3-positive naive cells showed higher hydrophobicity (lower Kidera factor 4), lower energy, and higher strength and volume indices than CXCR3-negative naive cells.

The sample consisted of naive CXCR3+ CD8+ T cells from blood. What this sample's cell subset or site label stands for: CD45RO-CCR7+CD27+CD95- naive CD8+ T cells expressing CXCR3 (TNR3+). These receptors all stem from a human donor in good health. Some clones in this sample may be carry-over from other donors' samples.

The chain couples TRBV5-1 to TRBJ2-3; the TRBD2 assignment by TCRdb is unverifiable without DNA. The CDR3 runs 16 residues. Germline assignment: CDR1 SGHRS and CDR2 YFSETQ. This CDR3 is CASRVELAARTDTQYF.

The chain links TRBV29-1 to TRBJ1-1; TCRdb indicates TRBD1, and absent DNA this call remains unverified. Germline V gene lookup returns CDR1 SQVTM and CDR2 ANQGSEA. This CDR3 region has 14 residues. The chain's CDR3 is CSAEGTGEDTEAFF.

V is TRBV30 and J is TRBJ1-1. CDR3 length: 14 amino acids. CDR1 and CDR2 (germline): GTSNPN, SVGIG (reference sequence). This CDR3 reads CAWSPWVGDTEAFF.

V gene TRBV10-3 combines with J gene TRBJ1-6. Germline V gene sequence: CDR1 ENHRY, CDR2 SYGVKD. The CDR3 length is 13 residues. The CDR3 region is CAIRDGDYSPLHF.

CDR3 amino acids: CSVKEPTYEQYF. The V and J genes are TRBV29-1 and TRBJ2-7. The CDR3 runs 12 residues. The germline V gene has CDR1 SQVTM and CDR2 ANQGSEA.

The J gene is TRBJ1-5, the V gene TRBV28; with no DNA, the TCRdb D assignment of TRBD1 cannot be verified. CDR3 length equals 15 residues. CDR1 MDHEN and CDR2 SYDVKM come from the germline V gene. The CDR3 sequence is CASRGRQVGNQPQHF.

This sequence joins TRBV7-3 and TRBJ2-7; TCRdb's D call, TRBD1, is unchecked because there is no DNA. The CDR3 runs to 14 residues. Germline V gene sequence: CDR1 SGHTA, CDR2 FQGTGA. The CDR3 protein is CASSPGGPFYEQYF.

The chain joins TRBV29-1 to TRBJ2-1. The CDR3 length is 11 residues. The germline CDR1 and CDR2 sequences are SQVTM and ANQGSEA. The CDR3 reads CSVELLDEQFF.

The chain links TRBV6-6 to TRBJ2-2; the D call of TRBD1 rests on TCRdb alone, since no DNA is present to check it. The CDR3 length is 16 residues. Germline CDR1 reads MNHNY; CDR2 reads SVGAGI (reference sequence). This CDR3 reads CASSYLGPLNTGELFF.

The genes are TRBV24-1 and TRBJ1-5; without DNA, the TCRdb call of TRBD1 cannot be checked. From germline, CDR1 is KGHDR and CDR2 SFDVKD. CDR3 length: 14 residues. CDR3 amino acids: CATSDRGQSQPQHF.

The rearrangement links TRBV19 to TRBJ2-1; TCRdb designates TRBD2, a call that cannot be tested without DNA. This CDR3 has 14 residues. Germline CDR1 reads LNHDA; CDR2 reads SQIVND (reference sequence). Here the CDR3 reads CASSISAGLNEQFF.

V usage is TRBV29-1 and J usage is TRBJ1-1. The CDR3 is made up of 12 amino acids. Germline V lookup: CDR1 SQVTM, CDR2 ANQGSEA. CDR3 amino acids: CSVDPVNTEAFF.

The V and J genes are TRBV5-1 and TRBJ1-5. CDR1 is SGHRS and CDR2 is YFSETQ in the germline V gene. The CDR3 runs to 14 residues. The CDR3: CASSLNGEGQPQHF.

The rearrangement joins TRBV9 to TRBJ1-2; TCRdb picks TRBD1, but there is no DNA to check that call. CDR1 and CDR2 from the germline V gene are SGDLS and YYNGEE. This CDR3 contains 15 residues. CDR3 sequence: CASSATGTGTYGYTF.

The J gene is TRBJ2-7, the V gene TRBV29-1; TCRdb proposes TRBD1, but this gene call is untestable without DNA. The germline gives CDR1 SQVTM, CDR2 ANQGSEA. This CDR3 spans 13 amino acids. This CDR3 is CSAAPGRWNEQYF.

The CDR3 is CASSLLGGGFSEQFF. This chain joins TRBV7-9 and TRBJ2-1; with no DNA, the TCRdb D assignment of TRBD1 cannot be verified. The CDR3 runs 15 residues. CDR1 and CDR2 from the germline V gene are SEHNR and FQNEAQ (reference sequence).

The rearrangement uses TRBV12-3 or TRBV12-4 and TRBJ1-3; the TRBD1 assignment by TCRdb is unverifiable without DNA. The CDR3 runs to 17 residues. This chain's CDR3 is CASNLQGEGDSGNTIYF.

Here the CDR3 reads CASSYKVGSYIQYF. V usage is TRBV6-2 or TRBV6-3 and J usage is TRBJ2-4. In germline, CDR1 is MNHEY, CDR2 SVGEGT. The CDR3 contains 14 residues.

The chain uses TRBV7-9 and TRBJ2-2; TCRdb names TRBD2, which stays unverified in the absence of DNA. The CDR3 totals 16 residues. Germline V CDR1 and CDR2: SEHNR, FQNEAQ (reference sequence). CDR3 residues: CASTLNSGTIDGELFF.

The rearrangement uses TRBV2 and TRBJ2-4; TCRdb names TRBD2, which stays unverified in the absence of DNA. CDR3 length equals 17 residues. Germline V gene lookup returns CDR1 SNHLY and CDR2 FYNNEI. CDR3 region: CASSDSLAGPLGNIQYF. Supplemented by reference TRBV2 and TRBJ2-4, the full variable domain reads EPEVTQTPSHQVTQMGQEVILRCVPISNHLYFYWYRQILGQKVEFLVSFYNNEISEKSEIFDDQFSVERPDGSNFTLKIRSTKLEDSAMYFCASSDSLAGPLGNIQYFGAGTRLSVL.

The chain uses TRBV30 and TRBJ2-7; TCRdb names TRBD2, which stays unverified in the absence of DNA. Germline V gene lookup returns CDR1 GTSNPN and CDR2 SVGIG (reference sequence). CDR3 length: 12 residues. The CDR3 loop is CAFLADPYEQYF.

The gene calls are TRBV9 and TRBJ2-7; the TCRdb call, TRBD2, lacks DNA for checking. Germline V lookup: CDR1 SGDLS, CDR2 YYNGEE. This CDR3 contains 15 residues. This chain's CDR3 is CASSVYGSPSYEQYF.

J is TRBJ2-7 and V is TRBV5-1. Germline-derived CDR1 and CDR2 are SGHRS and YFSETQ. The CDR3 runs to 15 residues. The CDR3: CASSSHFEYTYEQYF.

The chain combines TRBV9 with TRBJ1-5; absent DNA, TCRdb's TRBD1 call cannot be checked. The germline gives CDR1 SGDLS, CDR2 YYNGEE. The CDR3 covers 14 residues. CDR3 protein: CASSSGGSNQPQHF.

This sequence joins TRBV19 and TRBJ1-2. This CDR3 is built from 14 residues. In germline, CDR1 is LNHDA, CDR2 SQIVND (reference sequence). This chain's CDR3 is CASSTEEKEYGYTF.

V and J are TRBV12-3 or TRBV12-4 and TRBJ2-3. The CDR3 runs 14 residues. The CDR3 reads CATAERDRTDTQYF.

The CDR3: CASSRPGERDEQYF. This sequence joins TRBV13 and TRBJ2-7; TCRdb's D call, TRBD2, is unchecked because there is no DNA. Germline CDR1 and CDR2: PRHDT and FYEKMQ (reference sequence). This CDR3 has 14 residues.